This T cell receptor beta chain was documented in a study of cytomegalovirus exposure and HLA in healthy donors. Study-wide results and caveats: The authors judged a highly shared variant cluster likely a sequencing artifact. Per a prior analysis, the majority of TCR beta V segments were productive roughly 87% or roughly 30% of the time. A later analysis linked a missense DCLRE1C variant to TCR beta V- and J-gene trimming.

It was with 60 Vbeta and 13 Jbeta primers that the PCR ran. Original processing methods: Later analysis identified roughly 82 million unique TCR beta chains, about 12 million shared. Profiled with immunoSEQ multiplex PCR; TCRdb holds only in-frame clones, not every one. That table supplies the V and J calls and clone size; D and trimming were determined from the DNA. The data show approximately 110,000 clones, 65% to 80% seen once. The V end was cut by 4 bases, the J end by 4 bases, with 20 bases between. CDR1 and CDR2 (germline): SGHRS, YFSETQ. This CDR3 spans 16 amino acids. This clone was counted a single time. Its cognate antigen is unknown.

The chain carries TRBV5-1 and TRBJ2-5; D perhaps matches TRBD2 (6 bases). Sequences were obtained from PBMCs. The origin of this receptor is a woman in her thirties or forties in good health and CMV-seronegative. CDR3 residues: CASSDPGDGGAETQYF. The CDR3 DNA sequence: TGCGCCAGCAGCGACCCGGGGGACGGTGGTGCAGAGACCCAGTACTTC.